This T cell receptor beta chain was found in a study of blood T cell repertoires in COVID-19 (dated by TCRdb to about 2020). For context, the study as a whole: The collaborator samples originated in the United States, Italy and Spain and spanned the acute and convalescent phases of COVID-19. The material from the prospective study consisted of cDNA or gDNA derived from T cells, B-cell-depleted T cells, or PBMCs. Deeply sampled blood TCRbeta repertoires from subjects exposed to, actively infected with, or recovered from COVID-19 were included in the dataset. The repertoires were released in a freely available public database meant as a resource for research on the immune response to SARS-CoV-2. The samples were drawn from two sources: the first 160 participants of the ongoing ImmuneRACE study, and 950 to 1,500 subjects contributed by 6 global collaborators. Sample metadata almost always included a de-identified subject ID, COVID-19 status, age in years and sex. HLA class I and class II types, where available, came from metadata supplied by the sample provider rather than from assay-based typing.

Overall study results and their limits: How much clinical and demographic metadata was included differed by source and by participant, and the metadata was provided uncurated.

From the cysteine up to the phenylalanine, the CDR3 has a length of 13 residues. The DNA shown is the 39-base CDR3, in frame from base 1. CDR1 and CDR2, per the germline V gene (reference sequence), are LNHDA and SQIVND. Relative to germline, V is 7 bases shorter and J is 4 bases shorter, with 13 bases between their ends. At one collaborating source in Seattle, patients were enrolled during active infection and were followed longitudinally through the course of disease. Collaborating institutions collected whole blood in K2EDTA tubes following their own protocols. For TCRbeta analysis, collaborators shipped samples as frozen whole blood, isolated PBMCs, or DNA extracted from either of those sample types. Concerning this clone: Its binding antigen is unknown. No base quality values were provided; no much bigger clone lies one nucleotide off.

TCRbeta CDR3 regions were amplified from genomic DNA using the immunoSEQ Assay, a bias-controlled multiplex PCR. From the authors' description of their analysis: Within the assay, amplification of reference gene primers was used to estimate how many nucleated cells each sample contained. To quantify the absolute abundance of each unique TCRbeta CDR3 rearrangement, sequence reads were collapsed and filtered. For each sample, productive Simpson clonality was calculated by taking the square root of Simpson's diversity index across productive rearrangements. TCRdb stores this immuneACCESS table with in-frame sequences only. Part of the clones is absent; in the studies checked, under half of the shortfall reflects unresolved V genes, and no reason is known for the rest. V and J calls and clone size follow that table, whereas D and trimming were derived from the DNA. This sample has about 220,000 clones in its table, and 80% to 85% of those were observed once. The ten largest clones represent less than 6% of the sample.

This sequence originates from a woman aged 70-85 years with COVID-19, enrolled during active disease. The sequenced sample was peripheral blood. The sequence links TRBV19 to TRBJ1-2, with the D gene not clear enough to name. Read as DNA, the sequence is TGTGCCAGTACCGCGGAACAACCCTATGGCTACACCTTC. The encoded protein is CASTAEQPYGYTF.